These 10 T cell receptor beta chains came from one sample sequenced in a study of OX40 agonist ivuxolimab in advanced cancers. Some clones are missing from TCRdb's copy, which holds only in-frame ones; the method was immunoSEQ multiplex PCR. The top ten clones hold roughly 4.6% of a sample with about 79,000 clones, over 70% of them seen once. Here the sequenced sample was CD4+ or CD8+ T cells sorted from blood, taken in a trial of the OX40 agonist ivuxolimab. These receptors originate from an adult with an advanced solid tumor such as melanoma, head and neck, liver or kidney cancer.

CDR3 region: CASSLTGGGSGANVLTF. The CDR3 DNA sequence: TGTGCCAGCAGCTTAACAGGGGGCGGGTCTGGGGCCAACGTCCTGACTTTC. V usage is TRBV7-3 and J usage is TRBJ2-6, with 7 positions matching TRBD1. CDR3 length equals 17 residues. Trimming cost V 0 bases and J 1 base; bases outside gene matches: 3. CDR1 and CDR2 from the germline V gene are SGHTA and FQGTGA.

V and J are TRBV7-2 and TRBJ2-5; 14 positions agree with TRBD2. The length of the CDR3 is 15 residues. The V and J ends lost 5 bases and 6 bases, in that order; junction bases with no gene match: 5. Looked up from germline, CDR1 is SGHTA and CDR2 is FQGNSA. Here the CDR3 DNA reads TGTGCCAGCAGCGTCCGACTAGCGGGAGGGCAGACCCAGTACTTC. Its translation is CASSVRLAGGQTQYF.

The chain carries TRBV7-3 and TRBJ2-3; TRBD2 agrees at 7 bases. V dropped 5 bases and J dropped 3; count of bases not matched to a gene: 5. This CDR3 contains 14 residues. Germline lookup yields CDR1 SGHTA and CDR2 FQGTGA. The CDR3 coding sequence is TGTGCCAGCAGCAAATCTAGCGGAACAGATACGCAGTATTTT. It codes for CASSKSSGTDTQYF. Full variable domain (outside the CDR3, taken from reference TRBV7-3 and TRBJ2-3): GAGVSQTPSNKVTEKGKYVELRCDPISGHTALYWYRQSLGQGPEFLIYFQGTGAADDSGLPNDRFFAVRPEGSVSTLKIQRTERGDSAVYLCASSKSSGTDTQYFGPGTRLTVL.

V usage is TRBV10-3 and J usage is TRBJ1-4; 9 bases are a match to TRBD1. CDR3 length equals 16 residues. CDR1 and CDR2 from the germline V gene are ENHRY and SYGVKD. V dropped 0 bases and J dropped 8; count of bases not matched to a gene: 7. Here the CDR3 DNA reads TGTGCCATCAGTGAGTCCACCGGGACAGGGTGGGAAAAACTGTTTTTT. Encoded protein: CAISESTGTGWEKLFF.

The J gene is TRBJ2-5, the V gene TRBV7-9; no definite D call. Germline CDR1 and CDR2: SEHNR and FQNEAQ (reference sequence). V was clipped by 2 bases and J by 5 bases, with 9 bases between them. The CDR3 covers 13 residues. CDR3: CASSLWLGETQYF. The DNA of the CDR3 is TGTGCCAGCAGCTTATGGTTGGGGGAGACCCAGTACTTC.

J is TRBJ1-1 and V is TRBV6-5, with D possibly being TRBD1 (5 bases). V gave up 2 bases and J gave up 0 bases, with 10 bases separating them. This CDR3 contains 15 residues. Germline CDR1 and CDR2: MNHEY and SVGAGI. This CDR3 reads CASSYTQGMNTEAFF. CDR3 DNA sequence: TGTGCCAGCAGTTACACCCAGGGCATGAACACTGAAGCTTTCTTT.

This clone has a handful of counts. This chain connects TRBV11-2 to TRBJ1-1, with D unclear. The germline CDR1 and CDR2 sequences are SGHAT and FQNNGV. CDR3 length equals 15 residues. The V gene lost 4 bases and the J gene lost 1 base, with 13 bases spanning the gap. The CDR3 here is CASSSPQTGNTEAFF. The DNA of the CDR3 is TGTGCCAGCAGCTCGCCGCAGACGGGGAACACTGAAGCTTTCTTT.

This sequence joins TRBV15 and TRBJ2-2; D might be TRBD1 (6 bases). In germline, CDR1 is LNHNV, CDR2 YYDKDF (reference sequence). The ends were cut back, 3 bases at V and 2 bases at J, with 7 bases in the middle. The CDR3 contains 14 residues. DNA for the CDR3: TGTGCCACCAGCAGGGACAGAAACACCGGGGAGCTGTTTTTT. Amino acid sequence: CATSRDRNTGELFF.

The chain combines TRBV11-3 with TRBJ2-5, with D uncertain. The J call may be faulty, since TRBJ2-7 better matches the DNA end. CDR1 is SGHNT, CDR2 YENEEA, per germline. The CDR3 sequence is 12 residues long. In nucleotides, the CDR3 is TGTGCCAGCAGCTTAGATCGTTCCGAGCAGTACTTC. It is translated as CASSLDRSEQYF.

This clone was seen repeatedly, ten times or more. The chain couples TRBV14 to TRBJ1-5; a weak D match, TRBD1 (5 bases). Trimming took 0 bases from V and 10 from J, leaving 16 bases between them. Per the germline V gene, CDR1 is SGHDN and CDR2 is FVKESK. The CDR3 consists of 15 residues. In DNA, the CDR3 is TGTGCCAGCAGCCAAGATGGCCAGGGAGTTGGTCCCCAGCATTTT. It codes for CASSQDGQGVGPQHF.